Each of the 22 T cell receptor beta chains below was sequenced from the same sample in a study of T cell responses to AZD1222 COVID-19 vaccine. Using immunoSEQ multiplex PCR, the repertoire was profiled, and TCRdb retains in-frame clones only, with some absent. The sample holds more than 95,000 clones, approximately 92% seen once. The source material was peripheral blood, sampled 28 days after the second AZD1222 dose. These receptors came from an adult who received the AZD1222 COVID-19 vaccine.

The chain is built from TRBV5-4 and TRBJ2-4; 9 bases line up with TRBD1. V gave up 1 base and J gave up 0 bases; unmatched junction bases: 5. Germline V lookup: CDR1 SGHNT, CDR2 YYREEE (reference sequence). The CDR3 is 17 residues long. The chain's CDR3 is CASSLFGTGTAKNIQYF. CDR3 in DNA: TGTGCCAGCAGCTTGTTCGGGACAGGGACAGCCAAAAACATTCAGTACTTC.

The chain uses TRBV6-6 and TRBJ2-2; D unclear. Trimming removed 7 bases from V and 6 bases from J, with 15 bases in between. This CDR3 has 14 residues. Germline V CDR1 and CDR2: MNHNY, SVGAGI (reference sequence). CDR3 residues: CASNVVGPSGELFF. The CDR3 DNA reads TGTGCCAGCAACGTCGTTGGTCCCTCCGGGGAGCTGTTTTTT.

V is TRBV19 and J is TRBJ2-2, with 10 bases fitting TRBD1. Germline CDR1 and CDR2: LNHDA and SQIVND (reference sequence). V shed 6 bases and J 5 bases; nucleotides not matched to a gene: 6. This CDR3 has 15 residues. The CDR3 DNA reads TGTGCCAGTAGGTGGGACAGGGGTGTTACCGGGGAGCTGTTTTTT. It specifies CASRWDRGVTGELFF. The full variable domain, with the rest looked up from reference TRBV19 and TRBJ2-2, is DGGITQSPKYLFRKEGQNVTLSCEQNLNHDAMYWYRQDPGQGLRLIYYSQIVNDFQKGDIAEGYSVSREKKESFPLTVTSAQKNPTAFYLCASRWDRGVTGELFFGEGSRLTVL.

The chain is built from TRBV12-2 and TRBJ2-1; no DNA check was done on the table's D call, TRBD2. TRBV12-2 is deemed a pseudogene. The CDR3 is made up of 12 amino acids. The CDR3 DNA sequence: TGTGCAAGTCGTATTATAGCGGCGGAGAGGTTCTTC. This gives the protein CASRIIAAERFF.

The genes are TRBV7-9 and TRBJ2-6; TRBD1 aligns across 10 bases. The CDR3 covers 17 residues. Trimming took 5 bases from V and 0 from J; bases not matched to a gene: 4. Germline V CDR1 and CDR2: SEHNR, FQNEAQ (reference sequence). CDR3 nucleotide sequence: TGTGCCAGCAGCCCTAGGACAGGGGGCTCTGGGGCCAACGTCCTGACTTTC. It translates to CASSPRTGGSGANVLTF.

The chain is built from TRBV9 and TRBJ2-3; the match to TRBD2 covers 7 bases. The CDR3 covers 14 residues. The germline V gene encodes CDR1 SGDLS and CDR2 YYNGEE. Trimming at V came to 7 bases and at J to 3 bases, leaving 8 bases not matched to a gene. The CDR3, as DNA: TGTGCCAGCGGGGCGGGAGCTATTACAGATACGCAGTATTTT. Protein sequence: CASGAGAITDTQYF.

The chain has TRBV30 and TRBJ1-1; D gene uncertain. CDR1 is GTSNPN and CDR2 is SVGIG in the germline V gene (reference sequence). V was shortened by 8 bases and J by 0 bases, with 16 bases between the two germline ends. The CDR3 has 14 residues. CDR3 region: CARGRGGMNTEAFF. The CDR3 bases are TGTGCCCGCGGACGGGGAGGGATGAACACTGAAGCTTTCTTT.

As to this clone: One junction end disagrees with the germline gene, perhaps due to a read error. The V and J genes are TRBV6-1 and TRBJ2-7; possibly TRBD1 or TRBD2 for D (7 bases each). There are 13 residues in the CDR3. Per the germline V gene, CDR1 is MNHNS and CDR2 is SASEGT. Here the CDR3 reads CASSEGQGLGRDF. The CDR3 DNA reads as TGTGCCAGCAGTGAAGGACAGGGACTGGGGAGGGACTTC.

This clone occurred a few times. The CDR3 DNA follows: TGCGCCAGCAGCTTGGGGTTGTCTGAAAATCAGCCCCAGCATTTT. Encoded protein: CASSLGLSENQPQHF. The chain uses TRBV5-1 and TRBJ1-5, with D unclear. The germline gives CDR1 SGHRS, CDR2 YFSETQ. V gave up 0 bases and J gave up 4 bases, with 11 bases separating them. The CDR3 is 15 amino acids.

The V gene is TRBV14, the J gene TRBJ2-1; maybe TRBD1 (5 bases). Germline V lookup: CDR1 SGHDN, CDR2 FVKESK. The CDR3 is 15 residues long. V dropped 4 bases and J dropped 0 bases, with 10 bases sitting between them. CDR3 protein: CASSPFDSSYNEQFF. CDR3 nucleotides: TGTGCCAGCAGCCCTTTCGACAGCTCCTACAATGAGCAGTTCTTC.

The chain employs TRBV24-1 and TRBJ2-1; D gene ambiguous. Germline CDR1 reads KGHDR; CDR2 reads SFDVKD. V shed 4 bases and J shed 6 bases, with 6 bases lying between them. There are 12 residues in the CDR3. For the CDR3, the DNA is TGTGCCACCAGTGACCGTATCAATGAGCAGTTCTTC. It is translated as CATSDRINEQFF.

The table lists this clone with a count of one. This sequence joins TRBV28 and TRBJ1-1; D is uncertain. V was cut by 2 bases and J by 4 bases, with 11 bases left in between. The CDR3 extends over 14 amino acids. Germline CDR1 MDHEN, CDR2 SYDVKM. CDR3 nucleotide sequence: TGTGCCAGCAGTTTAATTGCGGGGAGCACTGAAGCTTTCTTT. Its translation is CASSLIAGSTEAFF.

The rearrangement uses TRBV7-6 and TRBJ1-3; tentative D call: TRBD1 (5 bases). The germline V gene has CDR1 SGHVS and CDR2 FNYEAQ. The CDR3 consists of 16 residues. The germline V and J ends were trimmed by 1 base and 1 base, with 11 bases remaining between them. In DNA, the CDR3 is TGTGCCAGCAGCTTAGATCCGGCAGGGTCTGGAAACACCATATATTTT. This encodes CASSLDPAGSGNTIYF.

The chain links TRBV2 to TRBJ2-5; 9 nucleotides agree with TRBD2. Germline assignment: CDR1 SNHLY and CDR2 FYNNEI. This CDR3 is built from 15 residues. V lost 1 base and J lost 5; bases outside the gene matches: 5. The CDR3: CASSEGGLAWETQYF. As DNA, the CDR3 is TGTGCCAGCAGTGAAGGGGGACTAGCATGGGAGACCCAGTACTTC.

This clone was recorded once. The V call is TRBV6-2 or TRBV6-3, the J call TRBJ2-1; 9 positions match TRBD2. The V segment lost 0 bases and the J segment 6 bases; nucleotides outside the gene matches: 9. In germline, CDR1 is MNHEY, CDR2 SVGEGT. The CDR3 runs to 17 residues. The CDR3 here is CASSYSWREGMGNEQFF. Written as DNA, the CDR3 is TGTGCCAGCAGTTACTCGTGGCGGGAGGGCATGGGCAATGAGCAGTTCTTC.

The V gene is TRBV28, the J gene TRBJ2-7; the match to TRBD1 covers 7 bases. Germline V gene sequence: CDR1 MDHEN, CDR2 SYDVKM. This CDR3 is built from 14 residues. V trimming: 3 bases; J trimming: 5 bases; junction bases outside the gene matches: 7. The CDR3 DNA is TGTGCCAGCAGTTTCGGGGACAGTGGGGACGAGCAGTACTTC. The encoded protein is CASSFGDSGDEQYF.

This clone was picked up one time. The V gene is TRBV27, the J gene TRBJ2-7; D gene ambiguous. Trimming took off 3 bases at V and 0 bases at J, with 9 bases between the two ends. Germline CDR1 and CDR2: MNHEY and SMNVEV (reference sequence). This CDR3 is built from 14 residues. CDR3 nucleotide sequence: TGTGCCAGCAGTTTGTCCAGGAGCTCCTACGAGCAGTACTTC. Translated, it gives CASSLSRSSYEQYF.

This chain links TRBV4-1 with TRBJ2-7; 9 nucleotides align to TRBD1. From germline, CDR1 is MGHRA and CDR2 YSYEKL. Trimming at V came to 5 bases and at J to 4 bases, leaving 6 bases not matched to a gene. This CDR3 contains 14 residues. The CDR3 sequence: CASSFRDRDYEQYF. The CDR3 bases are TGCGCCAGCAGCTTCCGGGACAGGGATTACGAGCAGTACTTC.

The CDR3 DNA follows: TGTGCCAGCAGGCTAGCGGGAGGTTACGAGCAGTACTTC. Translated, it gives CASRLAGGYEQYF. V gene TRBV28 combines with J gene TRBJ2-7, with 11 bases aligning to TRBD2. The germline CDR1 and CDR2 sequences are MDHEN and SYDVKM. Trimming removed 6 bases from V and 4 bases from J; junction bases left unmatched: 2. This CDR3 is built from 13 residues. Drawing the rest from reference TRBV28 and TRBJ2-7, the complete variable domain is DVKVTQSSRYLVKRTGEKVFLECVQDMDHENMFWYRQDPGLGLRLIYFSYDVKMKEKGDIPEGYSVSREKKERFSLILESASTNQTSMYLCASRLAGGYEQYFGPGTRLTVT.

This clone has only a few counts. J is TRBJ1-4 and V is TRBV6-5; D is unclear. CDR1 MNHEY and CDR2 SVGAGI come from the germline V gene. The CDR3 contains 12 residues. V was cut by 11 bases and J by 2 bases, with 9 bases left in between. CDR3 DNA: TGTGCCGCGGGGTCGACTAATGAAAAACTGTTTTTT. Amino acids: CAAGSTNEKLFF.

This rearrangement joins TRBV18 to TRBJ1-2, with TRBD1 matching 7 bases. The CDR3 is 16 residues long. V lost 0 bases, J lost 8 bases, and 12 bases stayed unmatched. The germline CDR1 and CDR2 sequences are KGHSH and LQKENI. CDR3 nucleotide sequence: TGTGCCAGCTCACCACCGTGGGCAGGGGGACATTCGGGCTACACCTTC. This translates into CASSPPWAGGHSGYTF.

The chain uses TRBV28 and TRBJ2-7, with D perhaps being TRBD1 or TRBD2 (5 bases each). Germline V gene data show CDR1 as MDHEN and CDR2 as SYDVKM. V lost 8 bases to trimming and J lost 3 bases, with 14 bases between them. This CDR3 comprises 13 residues. For the CDR3, the DNA is TGTGCCAGCCTATCTAGGGACCTCTACGAGCAGTACTTC. Translating gives CASLSRDLYEQYF.